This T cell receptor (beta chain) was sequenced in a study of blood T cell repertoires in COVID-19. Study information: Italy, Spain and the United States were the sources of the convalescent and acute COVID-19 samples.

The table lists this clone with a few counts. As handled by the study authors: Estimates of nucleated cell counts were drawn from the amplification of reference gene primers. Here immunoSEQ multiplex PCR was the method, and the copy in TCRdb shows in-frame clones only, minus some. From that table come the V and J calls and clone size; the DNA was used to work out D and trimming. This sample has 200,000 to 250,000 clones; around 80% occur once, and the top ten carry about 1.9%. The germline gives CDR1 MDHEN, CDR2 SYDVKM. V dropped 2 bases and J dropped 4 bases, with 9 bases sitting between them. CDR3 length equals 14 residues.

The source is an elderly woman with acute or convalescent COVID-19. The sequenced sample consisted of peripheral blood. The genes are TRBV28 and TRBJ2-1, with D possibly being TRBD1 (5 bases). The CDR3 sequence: CASSLNDRYNEQFF. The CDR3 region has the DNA TGTGCCAGCAGTTTAAACGACAGATACAATGAGCAGTTCTTC.